What follows are 17 T cell receptor beta chains derived from one specimen sequenced in a study of identical twins. A single record per CDR3 protein comes from TCRdb applying MiXCR to the 5' RACE reads. The sample shows some 230,000 distinct CDR3 sequences, about 6.7% of them seen only once. The same data also contributed to another study, on T cells expressing NK-cell markers.

Sequenced: CD8+ T cells sorted from blood. The receptors originated from a woman younger than 35 in good health.

The chain employs TRBV5-1 and TRBJ2-1; 7 bases are shared with TRBD2. The CDR3 sequence is 13 residues long. Looked up from germline, CDR1 is SGHRS and CDR2 is YFSETQ. The V gene end was trimmed by 7 bases and the J gene end by 4 bases; junction bases not matched to a gene: 5. The CDR3 spells CASYDSGYNEQFF. In nucleotides, the CDR3 is TGCGCCAGCTACGATAGCGGGTACAATGAGCAGTTCTTC.

This clonotype was detected a few times. The rearrangement links TRBV4-1 to TRBJ1-1; D is unresolved. CDR3 length: 14 residues. Trimming took 0 bases from V and 8 from J, leaving 13 bases between them. Germline V gene sequence: CDR1 MGHRA, CDR2 YSYEKL. The CDR3 protein is CASSQDPGVGEAFF. CDR3 bases: TGCGCCAGCAGCCAAGATCCCGGGGTCGGCGAAGCTTTCTTT.

The genes are TRBV2 and TRBJ2-7; tentatively, D is TRBD2 (6 bases). Germline V gene lookup returns CDR1 SNHLY and CDR2 FYNNEI. The CDR3 has 15 amino acids. Between the trimmed V and J ends, which lost 7 bases and 7 bases, there was a span of 23 bases. For the CDR3, the DNA is TGTGCCAGCATTACGACGGACGGCCTCGGAGGGGAGCAGTACTTC. This gives the protein CASITTDGLGGEQYF.

This clonotype was seen at least ten times. This sequence joins TRBV12-3 or TRBV12-4 and TRBJ2-3; D is undetermined. The CDR3 runs to 11 residues. Trimming took off 8 bases at V and 4 bases at J, with 7 bases between the two ends. The CDR3 spells CASSHSDTQYF. CDR3 bases: TGTGCCAGCTCCCACTCAGATACGCAGTATTTT.

The chain combines TRBV2 with TRBJ2-3; 7 nucleotides match TRBD2. Germline-derived CDR1 and CDR2 are SNHLY and FYNNEI. There are 15 residues in the CDR3. Trimming cost V 11 bases and J 0 bases; bases outside gene matches: 11. As DNA, the CDR3 is TGTGCCGGATCCTCTAGCGGAACTAGCACAGATACGCAGTATTTT. This sequence encodes CAGSSSGTSTDTQYF.

CDR3 in DNA: TGTGCCAGCAGCACACAGGGCTACAATCAGCCCCAGCATTTT. It translates to CASSTQGYNQPQHF. The chain carries TRBV12-3 or TRBV12-4 and TRBJ1-5, with D perhaps TRBD1 (6 bases). V was trimmed by 6 bases and J by 3 bases, leaving 12 bases between them. The CDR3 is 14 amino acids.

The CDR3 spells CASSLTAAGYTF. CDR3 in DNA: TGTGCCAGCAGTTTAACAGCCGCTGGCTACACCTTC. This chain connects TRBV12-3 or TRBV12-4 to TRBJ1-2; D remains ambiguous. The CDR3 length is 12 residues. V dropped 2 bases and J dropped 7 bases, with 8 bases sitting between them.

Only a few counts were recorded for this clonotype. V gene TRBV18 combines with J gene TRBJ2-7; D is perhaps TRBD2 (5 bases). V lost 3 bases and J lost 2, with 14 bases in between. There are 15 residues in the CDR3. CDR1 and CDR2 from the germline V gene are KGHSH and LQKENI. CDR3 region: CASSPGWEFTYEQYF. The CDR3 DNA sequence: TGTGCCAGCTCACCGGGTTGGGAGTTCACCTACGAGCAGTACTTC.

The rearrangement links TRBV9 to TRBJ2-7, with TRBD1 matching 7 bases. The trim removed 3 bases at V and 4 bases at J, leaving 4 bases unmatched. This CDR3 is 13 amino acids long. Germline V gives CDR1 SGDLS, CDR2 YYNGEE. Here the CDR3 reads CASSGGQQYEQYF. In DNA form, the CDR3 reads TGTGCCAGCAGCGGGGGACAGCAATACGAGCAGTACTTC.

This clonotype appeared many times. The CDR3 spells CASSLIRADTQYF. CDR3 sequence (DNA): TGCGCCAGCAGCTTGATTAGAGCAGATACGCAGTATTTT. V and J are TRBV5-1 and TRBJ2-3; the D is unclear. The CDR3 spans 13 residues. Trimming cost V 1 base and J 4 bases, with 7 bases left between them. CDR1 is SGHRS and CDR2 is YFSETQ in the germline V gene.

This clonotype turned up a few times. CDR3 sequence: CASSLEARPLAKGYTF. DNA for the CDR3: TGTGCCAGCAGCTTAGAGGCCAGGCCCCTAGCTAAAGGCTACACCTTC. The chain carries TRBV7-6 and TRBJ1-2; D unresolved. The germline gives CDR1 SGHVS, CDR2 FNYEAQ. This CDR3 spans 16 amino acids. Trimming removed 1 base from V and 8 bases from J, with 20 bases in between.

The chain joins TRBV2 to TRBJ2-3; maybe TRBD2 (6 bases). V lost 6 bases, J lost 3 bases, and 10 bases lay in between. The CDR3 is 13 amino acids. Germline V gene data show CDR1 as SNHLY and CDR2 as FYNNEI. The CDR3 spells CASSGDLTDTQYF. CDR3 nucleotide sequence: TGTGCCAGCAGCGGGGACTTGACAGATACGCAGTATTTT. Full variable domain (remainder filled in from reference TRBV2 and TRBJ2-3): EPEVTQTPSHQVTQMGQEVILRCVPISNHLYFYWYRQILGQKVEFLVSFYNNEISEKSEIFDDQFSVERPDGSNFTLKIRSTKLEDSAMYFCASSGDLTDTQYFGPGTRLTVL.

The rearrangement joins TRBV20-1 to TRBJ2-6; TRBD2 might be the D (5 bases). The CDR3 runs 14 residues. Trimming pared 3 bases from V and 2 bases from J, leaving 8 bases between. Germline V gene sequence: CDR1 DFQATT, CDR2 SNEGSKA (reference sequence). CDR3 DNA: TGCAGTGCTAGGGACTTGGCTGGGGCCAACGTCCTGACTTTC. Residues: CSARDLAGANVLTF.

This clonotype has only a few counts. J is TRBJ1-2 and V is TRBV2; D may be TRBD1 (5 bases). The germline V gene encodes CDR1 SNHLY and CDR2 FYNNEI. The CDR3 loop spans 13 amino acids. V was shortened by 10 bases and J by 6 bases, with 18 bases between the two germline ends. CDR3 bases: TGTGCCACCGTCGACGAGGGGCAGGATGGCTACACCTTC. It is translated as CATVDEGQDGYTF.

This clonotype was picked up a small number of times. This rearrangement joins TRBV20-1 to TRBJ2-1, with 8 bases matching TRBD2. With 0 bases clipped from V and 4 bases from J, the junction kept 11 bases outside the gene matches. There are 17 residues in the CDR3. Germline CDR1 DFQATT, CDR2 SNEGSKA (reference sequence). The CDR3 protein is CSARDPTSAYFYNEQFF. As DNA, the CDR3 is TGCAGTGCTAGAGATCCGACTAGCGCCTACTTTTACAATGAGCAGTTCTTC.

At least ten counts were recorded for this clonotype. The CDR3 region has the DNA TGTGCCAGCAGTCCCCGGAGGTACCGCTACACCTTC. Its protein is CASSPRRYRYTF. The chain links TRBV12-3 or TRBV12-4 to TRBJ1-2, with unresolved D. There are 12 residues in the CDR3. The V gene lost 5 bases and the J gene lost 9 bases, with 13 bases spanning the gap.

This clonotype was recorded a few times. This chain links TRBV27 with TRBJ2-1, with 8 bases lining up with TRBD1. Germline CDR1 reads MNHEY; CDR2 reads SMNVEV (reference sequence). This CDR3 spans 16 amino acids. V lost 8 bases to trimming and J lost 1 base; unmatched junction nucleotides: 10. The CDR3: CASGSGDRGSYNEQFF. CDR3 DNA: TGTGCCAGCGGAAGCGGAGACAGGGGTTCCTACAATGAGCAGTTCTTC.